The 30 T cell receptor beta chains below all came from one sample that was sequenced in a study of T-cell reconstitution after alpha-beta-depleted transplantation in children. Preparing the TCRbeta library involved the use of unique molecular identifiers. TCRdb fed the PCR reads into MiXCR, producing one record per CDR3 protein. Of about 580,000 distinct CDR3 sequences listed, under 30% are singletons. The source was PBMCs, mostly from graft donor cells, collected 360 days after TCRalphabeta/CD19-depleted stem cell transplant. The receptors were gathered from a boy younger than two who had a stem cell transplant for acute myeloid leukemia, so the T cells may come from the graft donor.

The chain uses TRBV12-3 or TRBV12-4 and TRBJ2-3; 10 bases map to TRBD2. The V and J ends lost 6 bases and 4 bases, in that order; junction bases with no gene match: 10. The CDR3 length is 16 residues. CDR3 in amino acids: CASSPRAGGMADTQYF. DNA for the CDR3: TGTGCCAGCAGCCCTCGAGCGGGGGGGATGGCAGATACGCAGTATTTT.

There are many counts of this clonotype. The chain employs TRBV6-5 and TRBJ1-4; 10 positions match TRBD1. V shed 0 bases and J 4 bases; nucleotides not matched to a gene: 11. The CDR3 has 19 residues. Germline CDR1 and CDR2: MNHEY and SVGAGI. The CDR3, as DNA: TGTGCCAGCAGTTACTCTCCGACAGCGGGACAGGGGTATAATGAAAAACTGTTTTTT. Translation gives CASSYSPTAGQGYNEKLFF.

This clonotype was found a few times. This chain links TRBV20-1 with TRBJ2-3; TRBD2 matches at 8 bases. This CDR3 is 16 amino acids long. V lost 3 bases, J lost 5 bases, and 13 bases stayed unmatched. The V gene's germline CDR1 is DFQATT and CDR2 SNEGSKA (reference sequence). Here the CDR3 reads CSASGVRRGVQDTQYF. CDR3 DNA sequence: TGCAGTGCTAGTGGAGTTCGGCGGGGGGTACAAGATACGCAGTATTTT.

The table lists this clonotype with many counts. The chain recombines TRBV5-5 with TRBJ2-3, with D possibly TRBD2 on 5 matching bases. The V and J ends lost 4 bases and 2 bases respectively, with 11 bases between them. The CDR3 has 14 residues. From germline, CDR1 is SGHKS and CDR2 YYEKEE (reference sequence). CDR3 DNA sequence: TGTGCCAGCAGCACCCCACGGGACACAGATACGCAGTATTTT. Translation: CASSTPRDTDTQYF.

At least ten counts were recorded for this clonotype. The rearrangement uses TRBV7-3 and TRBJ2-5; 10 nucleotides align to TRBD2. Trimming removed 5 bases from V and 7 bases from J; junction bases left unmatched: 4. The CDR3 extends over 13 amino acids. Germline CDR1 and CDR2: SGHTA and FQGTGA. The CDR3 DNA reads TGTGCCAGCAGCGCCGGGACTAGCGCGACCCAGTACTTC. It codes for CASSAGTSATQYF.

This chain connects TRBV2 to TRBJ1-6; D gene uncertain. The CDR3 has 16 amino acids. Germline CDR1 and CDR2: SNHLY and FYNNEI. V gave up 6 bases and J gave up 7 bases, with 19 bases separating them. CDR3 DNA sequence: TGTGCCAGCAGCTTTCTCGGACGGTGGAGAAATTCACCCCTCCACTTT. This gives the protein CASSFLGRWRNSPLHF.

This rearrangement joins TRBV20-1 to TRBJ2-7, with 10 bases aligning to TRBD2. CDR3 length equals 17 residues. The germline gives CDR1 DFQATT, CDR2 SNEGSKA (reference sequence). The ends lost 6 bases at V and 2 bases at J; junction bases unmatched: 16. CDR3 sequence: CSAFGTVERGGAYEQYV. In DNA, the CDR3 is TGCAGTGCCTTCGGGACAGTGGAGCGGGGGGGCGCCTACGAGCAGTACGTC.

This sequence joins TRBV12-3 or TRBV12-4 and TRBJ2-7; 7 positions match TRBD1. V lost 6 bases, J lost 0 bases, and 5 bases stayed unmatched. The CDR3 consists of 14 residues. The CDR3: CASSYRGFSYEQYF. DNA for the CDR3: TGTGCCAGCAGCTACAGGGGATTCTCCTACGAGCAGTACTTC.

J is TRBJ2-5 and V is TRBV6-5; 10 bases are shared with TRBD2. The CDR3 loop spans 15 amino acids. Trimming took 2 bases from V and 5 from J; bases not matched to a gene: 5. The germline CDR1 and CDR2 sequences are MNHEY and SVGAGI. This CDR3 reads CASSYTSGAGETQYF. CDR3 in DNA: TGTGCCAGCAGTTACACTAGCGGGGCTGGGGAGACCCAGTACTTC.

This clonotype was counted many times. The rearrangement uses TRBV18 and TRBJ2-5; D is uncertain. The CDR3 loop spans 15 amino acids. Germline V CDR1 and CDR2: KGHSH, LQKENI. The V and J ends lost 6 bases and 2 bases respectively, with 16 bases between them. The CDR3 sequence: CASSSGLILQETQYF. The DNA for the CDR3 is TGTGCCAGCTCGTCCGGGCTCATCCTTCAAGAGACCCAGTACTTC. Filled out from reference TRBV18 and TRBJ2-5, the complete variable domain reads NAGVMQNPRHLVRRRGQEARLRCSPMKGHSHVYWYRQLPEEGLKFMVYLQKENIIDESGMPKERFSAEFPKEGPSILRIQQVVRGDSAAYFCASSSGLILQETQYFGPGTRLLVL.

The chain uses TRBV6-1 and TRBJ2-7; the D gene is possibly TRBD1 (6 bases). CDR1 and CDR2 (germline): MNHNS, SASEGT. The V and J ends lost 6 bases and 0 bases respectively, with 9 bases between them. The CDR3 length is 13 residues. The DNA of the CDR3 is TGTGCCAGCAGACGGGACACCTCCTACGAGCAGTACGTC. It yields the protein CASRRDTSYEQYV.

This clonotype was observed a handful of times. J is TRBJ2-5 and V is TRBV5-4, with D possibly being TRBD1 (5 bases). Germline CDR1 SGHNT, CDR2 YYREEE (reference sequence). This CDR3 is built from 15 residues. V was cut by 0 bases and J by 7 bases, with 16 bases left in between. CDR3 DNA: TGTGCCAGCAGCTTGGACAGTTCCAGGGTGACGACCCAGTACTTC. It specifies CASSLDSSRVTTQYF.

This chain joins TRBV7-8 and TRBJ2-7, with 8 bases matching TRBD1. The germline V gene encodes CDR1 SGHVS and CDR2 FQNEAQ. There are 14 residues in the CDR3. Losses at the gene ends were 3 bases for V and 3 bases for J; bases not matched to a gene: 4. As DNA, the CDR3 is TGTGCCAGCAGCTTCGACAGGGGATACTACGAGCAGTACTTC. This encodes CASSFDRGYYEQYF. Full variable domain (missing parts from reference TRBV7-8 and TRBJ2-7): GAGVSQSPRYKVAKRGQDVALRCDPISGHVSLFWYQQALGQGPEFLTYFQNEAQLDKSGLPSDRFFAERPEGSVSTLKIQRTQQEDSAVYLCASSFDRGYYEQYFGPGTRLTVT.

The chain employs TRBV3-1 and TRBJ2-7, with D perhaps TRBD2 (6 bases). V was clipped by 3 bases and J by 4 bases, with 10 bases between them. The germline gives CDR1 LGHDT, CDR2 YNNKEL (reference sequence). The CDR3 consists of 13 residues. The CDR3 DNA follows: TGTGCCAGCAGCCATCTTGGGGGGTACGAGCAGTACTTC. This sequence encodes CASSHLGGYEQYF.

The CDR3 DNA is TGCAGTGCAGCCCATCGGACTAGCGGGGTGTACAATGAGCAGTTCTTC. Its translation: CSAAHRTSGVYNEQFF. The chain combines TRBV20-1 with TRBJ2-1; 12 bases are shared with TRBD2. The CDR3 runs 16 residues. The V gene's germline CDR1 is DFQATT and CDR2 SNEGSKA (reference sequence). V lost 6 bases to trimming and J lost 4 bases; unmatched junction nucleotides: 10.

In its sample, this clonotype was seen many times. The V and J genes are TRBV21-1 and TRBJ1-6. TRBV21-1 is recorded as a pseudogene. The CDR3 is 11 amino acids. The DNA for the CDR3 is TGTGCCAGCAGCAAGACCGCACCCCTCCACTTT. Amino acid sequence: CASSKTAPLHF.

This clonotype came up a few times. This chain joins TRBV9 and TRBJ1-5; D not resolved. CDR3 length equals 14 residues. CDR1 SGDLS and CDR2 YYNGEE come from the germline V gene. V was clipped by 2 bases and J by 5 bases, with 11 bases between them. As DNA, the CDR3 is TGTGCCAGCAGCGTCCGGTGGTACGATCAGCCCCAGCATTTT. Encoded protein: CASSVRWYDQPQHF.

The rearrangement uses TRBV6-1 and TRBJ2-7; unclear D gene. Germline V lookup: CDR1 MNHNS, CDR2 SASEGT. V was cut by 1 base and J by 3 bases, with 7 bases left in between. The CDR3 has 13 residues. CDR3 nucleotide sequence: TGTGCCAGCAGTGAAGGGACCAACTACGAGCAGTACGTC. It specifies CASSEGTNYEQYV.

At least ten counts were recorded for this clonotype. The chain is built from TRBV29-1 and TRBJ1-2; 8 bases agree with TRBD1. V lost 2 bases and J lost 5; bases outside the gene matches: 7. The CDR3 runs 14 residues. Per the germline V gene, CDR1 is SQVTM and CDR2 is ANQGSEA. The chain's CDR3 is CSVESRDRFYGYTF. The CDR3 bases are TGCAGCGTTGAATCCCGGGACAGGTTTTATGGCTACACCTTC.

The chain recombines TRBV5-1 with TRBJ2-1; TRBD2 agrees at 10 bases. V shed 7 bases, J shed 7 bases, and the junction held 11 bases outside the gene matches. Germline V gives CDR1 SGHRS, CDR2 YFSETQ. This CDR3 is 15 amino acids long. CDR3 DNA: TGCGCCAGCCGACCTCTAGCGGGGGAGCGAAATGAGCAGTTCTTC. It specifies CASRPLAGERNEQFF.

This clonotype has a handful of counts. The chain employs TRBV12-3 or TRBV12-4 and TRBJ2-7, with D perhaps assigned TRBD1 or TRBD2 (6 bases each). The CDR3 has 15 amino acids. V shed 3 bases and J shed 7 bases, with 19 bases lying between them. In DNA form, the CDR3 reads TGTGCCAGCAGTTTTTCCGGGGGCTTATCGGGTGAGCAGTACTTC. Residues: CASSFSGGLSGEQYF.

This clonotype showed up many times. V is TRBV12-3 or TRBV12-4 and J is TRBJ1-5, with 7 bases lining up with TRBD1. The CDR3 is 12 amino acids. Unmatched junction bases numbered 9, after V lost 5 bases and J lost 14 bases. The CDR3: CASSPRTGKEHF. The CDR3 region has the DNA TGTGCCAGCAGTCCGCGGACAGGAAAAGAGCATTTT.

This clonotype was counted ten times or more. Here the CDR3 reads CASSWDTDNQPQHF. In DNA, the CDR3 is TGTGCCAGCAGCTGGGACACCGACAATCAGCCCCAGCATTTT. The chain uses TRBV5-8 and TRBJ1-5, with D tentatively TRBD1 (6 bases). V lost 3 bases and J 3 bases, leaving 10 bases between the germline ends. CDR3 length equals 14 residues. Per the germline V gene, CDR1 is SGHTS and CDR2 is YDEGEE.

This clonotype has a count of ten or more. The rearrangement links TRBV29-1 to TRBJ1-1; D gene uncertain. The CDR3 contains 13 residues. Germline V lookup: CDR1 SQVTM, CDR2 ANQGSEA. With 4 bases removed from V and 0 bases from J, the gap between germline ends came to 9 bases. CDR3 bases: TGCAGCGTTGGGCCAGTACTGAACACTGAAGCTTTCTTT. This sequence encodes CSVGPVLNTEAFF. Full variable domain (outside the CDR3, taken from reference TRBV29-1 and TRBJ1-1): SAVISQKPSRDICQRGTSLTIQCQVDSQVTMMFWYRQQPGQSLTLIATANQGSEATYESGFVIDKFPISRPNLTFSTLTVSNMSPEDSSIYLCSVGPVLNTEAFFGQGTRLTVV.

A few counts support this clonotype. This chain joins TRBV27 and TRBJ2-7; 8 bases map to TRBD2. The CDR3 sequence is 14 residues long. The germline V gene has CDR1 MNHEY and CDR2 SMNVEV (reference sequence). J gave up 0 bases and V 6 bases, and 4 bases lay outside the gene matches. The CDR3 DNA is TGTGCCAGCAGAGGCGGGGGGCCCTCCTACGAGCAGTACTTC. Translating it yields CASRGGGPSYEQYF.

This clonotype was observed a handful of times. The chain carries TRBV9 and TRBJ2-3; D might be TRBD2 (6 bases). This CDR3 contains 14 residues. Germline CDR1 reads SGDLS; CDR2 reads YYNGEE. The V gene lost 3 bases and the J gene lost 3 bases, with 11 bases spanning the gap. The CDR3 DNA reads as TGTGCCAGCAGCGATTCGGGGGTTACAGATACGCAGTATTTT. Protein: CASSDSGVTDTQYF.

This clonotype occurred a few times. The rearrangement links TRBV7-2 to TRBJ2-7; perhaps TRBD2 as D (6 bases). The V end lost 4 bases, the J end lost 1 base, and 14 bases lay between the germline ends. The CDR3 totals 15 residues. CDR1 and CDR2 from the germline V gene are SGHTA and FQGNSA. The CDR3 DNA is TGTGCCAGCAGCTCCAACCCCGGGACTTCCTACGAGCAGTACTTC. Protein: CASSSNPGTSYEQYF.

This clonotype was seen more than once but under ten times. This chain joins TRBV7-2 and TRBJ2-3; the match to TRBD2 covers 13 bases. V lost 5 bases, J lost 5 bases, and 7 bases stayed unmatched. Germline loops: CDR1 SGHTA, CDR2 FQGNSA. This CDR3 is built from 16 residues. The CDR3 region has the DNA TGTGCCAGCAGCCCACGGACTAGCGGGGGAATAGATACGCAGTATTTT. Its translation: CASSPRTSGGIDTQYF.

CDR3 in DNA: TGTGCCAGCAGCTCGAACCTAGAAGATACGCAGTATTTT. Its translation: CASSSNLEDTQYF. The genes are TRBV5-4 and TRBJ2-3, with D unresolved. The CDR3 contains 13 residues. Germline V gene data show CDR1 as SGHNT and CDR2 as YYREEE (reference sequence). V gave up 3 bases and J gave up 5 bases, with 10 bases separating them.

This clonotype was seen ten or more times. V gene TRBV20-1 combines with J gene TRBJ1-5, with D possibly being TRBD1 (5 bases). Trimming took off 5 bases at V and 0 bases at J, with 8 bases between the two ends. Per germline, CDR1 DFQATT and CDR2 SNEGSKA (reference sequence). CDR3 length equals 13 residues. Written as DNA, the CDR3 is TGCAGTGCTGATAGGGGTAGCAATCAGCCCCAGCATTTT. Translation: CSADRGSNQPQHF.